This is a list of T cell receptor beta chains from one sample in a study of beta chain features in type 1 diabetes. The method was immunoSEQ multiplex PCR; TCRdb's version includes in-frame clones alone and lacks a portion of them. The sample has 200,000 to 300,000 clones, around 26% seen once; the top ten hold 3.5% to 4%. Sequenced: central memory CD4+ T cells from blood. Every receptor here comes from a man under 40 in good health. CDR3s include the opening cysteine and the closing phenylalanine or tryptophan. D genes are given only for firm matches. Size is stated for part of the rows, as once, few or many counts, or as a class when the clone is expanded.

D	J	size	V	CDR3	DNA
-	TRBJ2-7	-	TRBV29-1	CSVSHSRGYEQYF	TGCAGCGTTTCACACAGTCGAGGGTACGAGCAGTACTTC
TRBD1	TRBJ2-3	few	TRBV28	CASSPWTGTTDTQYF	TGTGCCAGCAGTCCTTGGACAGGGACCACAGATACGCAGTATTTT
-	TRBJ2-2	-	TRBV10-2	CASRESTPGELFF	TGCGCCAGCAGGGAAAGCACTCCCGGGGAGCTGTTTTTT
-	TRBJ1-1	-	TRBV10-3	CAISGPDREAFF	TGTGCCATCAGTGGCCCCGACAGGGAAGCTTTCTTT
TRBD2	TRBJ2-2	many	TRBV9	CASSGLAGGPDLRTGELFF	TGTGCCAGCAGCGGATTAGCGGGAGGGCCTGACTTAAGAACCGGGGAGCTGTTTTTT
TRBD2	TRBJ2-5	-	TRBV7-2	CASSLPSGGAGETQYF	TGTGCCAGCAGCTTACCTAGCGGGGGGGCCGGAGAGACCCAGTACTTC
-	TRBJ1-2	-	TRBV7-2	CASSPTVGHYGYTF	TGTGCCAGCAGCCCCACAGTGGGGCACTATGGCTACACCTTC
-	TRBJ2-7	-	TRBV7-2	CASRQNGYEQYF	TGTGCCAGCCGCCAGAACGGATACGAGCAGTACTTC
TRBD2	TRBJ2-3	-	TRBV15	CATSLGAGRSADTQYF	TGTGCCACCAGCCTTGGAGCGGGGAGATCCGCAGATACGCAGTATTTT
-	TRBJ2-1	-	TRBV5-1	CASSFNSNNEQFF	TGCGCCAGCAGCTTCAACAGCAACAATGAGCAGTTCTTC
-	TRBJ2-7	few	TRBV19	CASSFRGYEQYF	TGTGCCAGTAGCTTCCGGGGCTACGAGCAGTACTTC
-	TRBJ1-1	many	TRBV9	CASSALQGGTEAFF	TGTGCCAGCAGCGCCCTCCAAGGGGGGACTGAAGCTTTCTTT
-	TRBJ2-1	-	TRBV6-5	CASSPQSETEQFF	TGTGCCAGCAGTCCTCAATCCGAGACTGAGCAGTTCTTC
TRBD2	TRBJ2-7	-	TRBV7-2	CASSSLAGLSYEQYF	TGTGCCAGCAGCTCCCTAGCGGGGCTATCCTACGAGCAGTACTTC
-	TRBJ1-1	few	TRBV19	CASNSPGMNTEAFF	TGTGCCAGTAACAGTCCGGGGATGAACACTGAAGCTTTCTTT
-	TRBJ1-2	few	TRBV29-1	CSVYSGGEYGYTF	TGCAGCGTCTATAGCGGAGGGGAATATGGCTACACCTTC
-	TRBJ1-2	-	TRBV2	CASSETDYGYTF	TGTGCCAGCAGCGAGACAGATTATGGCTACACCTTC
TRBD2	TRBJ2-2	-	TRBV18	CASSPPGTNSNTGELFF	TGTGCCAGCTCACCCCCGGGGACTAATTCGAACACCGGGGAGCTGTTTTTT
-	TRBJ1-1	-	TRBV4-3	CASSFGGRQGEAFF	TGCGCCAGCAGCTTTGGGGGCCGGCAGGGTGAAGCTTTCTTT
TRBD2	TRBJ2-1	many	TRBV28	CASSPVGRGINNEQFF	TGTGCCAGCAGTCCCGTTGGGCGGGGGATCAACAATGAGCAGTTCTTC
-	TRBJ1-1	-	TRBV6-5	CASSYSRTGKTEAFF	TGTGCCAGCAGTTACTCGAGAACAGGGAAGACTGAAGCTTTCTTT
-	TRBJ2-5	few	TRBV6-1	CASSEGFGVAQYF	TGTGCCAGCAGTGAAGGCTTTGGAGTGGCCCAGTACTTC